The 12 T cell receptor beta chains in this list originate from one sample, sequenced in a study of cytotoxic CD8 clonotypes in ibrutinib-treated CLL. Assay used: immunoSEQ multiplex PCR; TCRdb lists only in-frame clones, some missing. The sample comprises roughly 29,000 clones, approximately 80% of which are singletons, and roughly 48% rests with the top ten. Sequencing was performed on PBMCs, taken after 36 months of ibrutinib treatment. The receptor set was obtained from a human donor with chronic lymphocytic leukemia.

The chain recombines TRBV5-6 with TRBJ2-7; D is uncertain. Trimming shortened V by 3 bases and J by 6 bases, and 10 bases separated the two germline ends. Germline assignment: CDR1 SGHDT and CDR2 YYEEEE. This CDR3 contains 12 residues. The CDR3 sequence is CASSSETTEQYF. CDR3 in DNA: TGTGCCAGCAGCTCCGAAACGACCGAGCAGTACTTC.

This chain links TRBV7-9 with TRBJ1-1; 8 nucleotides align to TRBD1. Germline lookup yields CDR1 SEHNR and CDR2 FQNEAQ (reference sequence). J lost 0 bases, V lost 1 base, and 1 base had no gene match. This CDR3 has 15 amino acids. The CDR3 nucleotides read TGTGCCAGCAGCTTAGGGGGACAGGTGAACACTGAAGCTTTCTTT. Translated, it gives CASSLGGQVNTEAFF.

The chain has TRBV5-1 and TRBJ2-7; D perhaps matches TRBD2 (6 bases). The CDR3 has 13 amino acids. Germline V gene lookup returns CDR1 SGHRS and CDR2 YFSETQ. V lost 0 bases and J lost 5, with 9 bases in between. CDR3 in amino acids: CASSLGLDDEQYF. CDR3 nucleotides: TGCGCCAGCAGCTTGGGACTAGATGACGAGCAGTACTTC.

A few counts support this clone. The V gene is TRBV9, the J gene TRBJ1-6; maybe TRBD1 (5 bases). Trimming took 0 bases from V and 9 from J, leaving 13 bases between them. Germline lookup yields CDR1 SGDLS and CDR2 YYNGEE. This CDR3 contains 15 residues. The CDR3 DNA is TGTGCCAGCAGCGTAGATTGGGGGGGGTCTTCACCCCTCCACTTT. Its translation: CASSVDWGGSSPLHF.

The CDR3 DNA sequence: TGCGCCAGCAGCCAAGAGTGGGGCCGATACAATGAGCAGTTCTTC. It is translated as CASSQEWGRYNEQFF. The rearrangement uses TRBV4-3 and TRBJ2-1; TRBD1 might be the D (5 bases). The CDR3 length is 15 residues. Per germline, CDR1 LGHNA and CDR2 YSLEER. Trimming left V 0 bases short and J 4 bases short, with 10 bases between.

V gene TRBV30 combines with J gene TRBJ2-5; no reliable D call. CDR3 length equals 14 residues. With 5 bases removed from V and 0 bases from J, the gap between germline ends came to 13 bases. CDR1 and CDR2 from the germline V gene are GTSNPN and SVGIG (reference sequence). The DNA for the CDR3 is TGTGCCTGGGACGTGCGGCAGGACCAAGAGACCCAGTACTTC. This codes for CAWDVRQDQETQYF.

V and J are TRBV7-8 and TRBJ2-1; 8 bases line up with TRBD2. Per germline, CDR1 SGHVS and CDR2 FQNEAQ. V was clipped by 5 bases and J by 0 bases; unmatched bases: 3. The CDR3 has 15 residues. CDR3 loop: CASSPLAGSYNEQFF. The CDR3 DNA is TGTGCCAGCAGCCCCCTAGCGGGCTCCTACAATGAGCAGTTCTTC.

This clone has a handful of counts. This chain uses TRBV18 with TRBJ2-5, with D hard to call. The germline gives CDR1 KGHSH, CDR2 LQKENI. V lost 3 bases and J 0 bases, leaving 8 bases between the germline ends. The CDR3 sequence is 14 residues long. CDR3 sequence reads: CASSPPEYQETQYF. Here the CDR3 DNA reads TGTGCCAGCTCACCGCCAGAGTACCAAGAGACCCAGTACTTC.

This clone has ten or more counts. The chain joins TRBV4-1 to TRBJ1-1, with D unresolved. The germline V gene encodes CDR1 MGHRA and CDR2 YSYEKL. V was cut by 1 base and J by 1 base, with 7 bases left in between. There are 14 residues in the CDR3. CDR3 in amino acids: CASSQGPENTEAFF. The DNA for the CDR3 is TGCGCCAGCAGCCAAGGTCCAGAGAACACTGAAGCTTTCTTT.

The chain employs TRBV6-5 and TRBJ1-1; TRBD1 might be the D (6 bases). The CDR3 sequence is 14 residues long. Germline V lookup: CDR1 MNHEY, CDR2 SVGAGI. Trimming took 6 bases from V and 5 from J, leaving 16 bases between them. The chain's CDR3 is CASRGGGARTEAFF. The DNA of the CDR3 is TGTGCCAGCAGAGGGGGAGGGGCAAGGACTGAAGCTTTCTTT.

The V call is TRBV11-3, the J call TRBJ2-5; 11 bases are shared with TRBD1. V dropped 5 bases and J dropped 4; count of bases not matched to a gene: 6. This CDR3 has 15 amino acids. Looked up from germline, CDR1 is SGHNT and CDR2 is YENEEA. CDR3 sequence: CASSPGQGGLETQYF. CDR3 sequence (DNA): TGTGCCAGCAGCCCGGGACAGGGGGGCTTAGAGACCCAGTACTTC.

The chain is built from TRBV6-1 and TRBJ1-5, with D unclear. The CDR3 extends over 13 amino acids. Germline V gene data show CDR1 as MNHNS and CDR2 as SASEGT. The V gene lost 1 base and the J gene lost 4 bases, with 5 bases spanning the gap. The CDR3 nucleotides read TGTGCCAGCAGTGAAGATGGGAATCAGCCCCAGCATTTT. The encoded protein is CASSEDGNQPQHF.